Listed below are T cell receptor beta chains from one sample, sequenced in a study of T cell repertoires in cytomegalovirus infection. In TCRdb, the reads were re-called with MiXCR into one record per CDR3 protein. The sample includes under 350,000 distinct CDR3 sequences, more than 8% of them seen just once. Material: PBMCs. These receptors came from a human donor in good health (CMV status not recorded). Some clones in this sample may be carry-over from other donors' samples. CDR3s include the opening cysteine and the closing phenylalanine or tryptophan. The D gene is left open where the match is weak. Clone size, where shown, is once, few, many, or a class for clones that have expanded.

V: TRBV27; D: NA; J: TRBJ2-3; size: many; DNA: TGTGCCAGCAGTTTATTTGGCCAGGTTAACACAGATACGCAGTATTTT; CDR3: CASSLFGQVNTDTQYF
V: TRBV28; D: NA; J: TRBJ1-2; size: many; DNA: TGTGCCAGCAGTTTACCTTTTGGCAGGGACCCCTATGGCTACACCTTC; CDR3: CASSLPFGRDPYGYTF
V: TRBV27; D: TRBD1; J: TRBJ1-5; size: NA; DNA: TGTGCCAGCAGTTCCTCCGGGACAGGGGGGTCCGATCAGCCCCAGCATTTT; CDR3: CASSSSGTGGSDQPQHF
V: TRBV12-3/TRBV12-4; D: NA; J: TRBJ2-7; size: many; DNA: TGTGCCAGCAGCCCTTCGGCCCTAGGGGACGAGCAGTACTTC; CDR3: CASSPSALGDEQYF
V: TRBV11-2; D: NA; J: TRBJ2-7; size: NA; DNA: TGTGCCAGCAGCGCCTCCCTGAGCTCCTACGAGCAGTACTTC; CDR3: CASSASLSSYEQYF
V: TRBV11-2; D: TRBD2; J: TRBJ2-1; size: NA; DNA: TGTGCCAGCAGCTTAGGAGCGGGGGGCAACAATGAGCAGTTCTTC; CDR3: CASSLGAGGNNEQFF
V: TRBV4-3; D: TRBD1; J: TRBJ1-4; size: NA; DNA: TGCGCCAGCAGCCAGGGGGACAGGCCACTGGTTGCAACTAATGAAAAACTGTTTTTT; CDR3: CASSQGDRPLVATNEKLFF
V: TRBV28; D: TRBD1; J: TRBJ1-2; size: many; DNA: TGTGCCAGCAGTTTGGTCGGACAGGGTAAAGGCTACACCTTC; CDR3: CASSLVGQGKGYTF
V: TRBV7-2; D: NA; J: TRBJ2-1; size: many; DNA: TGTGCCAGCAGCTTTAGCCAGAATGAGCAGTTCTTC; CDR3: CASSFSQNEQFF
V: TRBV27; D: NA; J: TRBJ2-5; size: NA; DNA: TGTGCCAGCAGACAGGAGTGGGGTGTACAAGAGACCCAGTACTTC; CDR3: CASRQEWGVQETQYF
V: TRBV19; D: TRBD1; J: TRBJ1-1; size: NA; DNA: TGTGCCAGTAGCCACAGGGGGCTGTACACTGAAGCTTTCTTT; CDR3: CASSHRGLYTEAFF
V: TRBV6-1; D: TRBD2; J: TRBJ2-3; size: many; DNA: TGTGCCAGCATGTCCCCTTCGGCGGGAGCGGCGAGGGATACGCAGTATTTT; CDR3: CASMSPSAGAARDTQYF
V: TRBV6-1; D: TRBD1; J: TRBJ2-2; size: many; DNA: TGTGCCAGCAGAATACTCCGGCCGGGGACAGGGGATAAGGACACCGGGGAGCTGTTTTTT; CDR3: CASRILRPGTGDKDTGELFF
V: TRBV20-1; D: NA; J: TRBJ2-1; size: few; DNA: TGCAGTGCTAGACCTTGGGGGCACAATGAGCAGTTCTTC; CDR3: CSARPWGHNEQFF
V: TRBV10-3; D: NA; J: TRBJ2-5; size: many; DNA: TGTGCCATCGGTGGGTTTCAAGAGACCCAGTACTTC; CDR3: CAIGGFQETQYF
V: TRBV6-4; D: TRBD1; J: TRBJ1-2; size: few; DNA: TGTGCCAGCAAAGACGGGACAGGCGACGGCTACACCTTC; CDR3: CASKDGTGDGYTF
V: TRBV9; D: NA; J: TRBJ1-1; size: NA; DNA: TGTGCCAGCAGCGTAGGCACGAACACTGAAGCTTTCTTT; CDR3: CASSVGTNTEAFF
V: TRBV20-1; D: TRBD2; J: TRBJ2-1; size: few; DNA: TGCAGTGCCATCGGACTAGCGGGGTCTGAGCAGTTCTTC; CDR3: CSAIGLAGSEQFF
V: TRBV5-4; D: NA; J: TRBJ2-3; size: many; DNA: TGTGCCAGCAGCACGAAGACAGCTCCCTCTAGCACAGATACGCAGTATTTT; CDR3: CASSTKTAPSSTDTQYF
V: TRBV7-6; D: NA; J: TRBJ2-5; size: many; DNA: TGTGCCAGCAGCTTATTGTCAGGGAGGAGGGAGACCCAGTACTTC; CDR3: CASSLLSGRRETQYF
V: TRBV7-2; D: NA; J: TRBJ1-1; size: many; DNA: TGTGCCAGCAGCTTAGCGGCCCCAGGGGCTGAAGCTTTCTTT; CDR3: CASSLAAPGAEAFF
V: TRBV7-9; D: NA; J: TRBJ1-2; size: many; DNA: TGTGCCAGCAGCTTAGCGCTCGGCCTCCCCTTC; CDR3: CASSLALGLPF
V: TRBV12-3/TRBV12-4; D: NA; J: TRBJ1-4; size: NA; DNA: TGTGCCAGCAGCCAGACCCAGGAGGAAAAACTGTTTTTT; CDR3: CASSQTQEEKLFF
V: TRBV27; D: NA; J: TRBJ1-1; size: NA; DNA: TGTGCCAGCAGTTTATCTTGGTGGTCGGGCGGTGAAGCTTTCTTT; CDR3: CASSLSWWSGGEAFF
V: TRBV12-3/TRBV12-4; D: TRBD1; J: TRBJ2-5; size: many; DNA: TGTGCCAGCAGTTCCGGGACAGGGAGAGAGACCCAGTACTTC; CDR3: CASSSGTGRETQYF
V: TRBV6-2/TRBV6-3; D: NA; J: TRBJ1-1; size: many; DNA: TGTGCCAGCAGTTACCCAGGGGAGGGCACTGAAGCTTTCTTT; CDR3: CASSYPGEGTEAFF
V: TRBV7-2; D: NA; J: TRBJ2-2; size: NA; DNA: TGTGCCAGCAGCCCCCCCGGGACTCCGTACACCGGGGAGCTGTTTTTT; CDR3: CASSPPGTPYTGELFF
V: TRBV27; D: NA; J: TRBJ2-3; size: few; DNA: TGTGCCAGCAGGTTTGGGGCCCGTGGGGCAGATACGCAGTATTTT; CDR3: CASRFGARGADTQYF
V: TRBV7-9; D: NA; J: TRBJ2-2; size: NA; DNA: TGTGCCAGCAGCTTAGCCCTCGGGGAAATTGGAGGCACCGGGGAGCTGTTTTTT; CDR3: CASSLALGEIGGTGELFF
V: TRBV19; D: NA; J: TRBJ1-3; size: NA; DNA: TGTGCCAGTATGATCGGACAGTCCTCTGGAAACACCATATATTTT; CDR3: CASMIGQSSGNTIYF
V: TRBV12-5; D: NA; J: TRBJ2-5; size: few; DNA: TGTGCTAGTGGTTTGGTAAGCACCCAAGAGACCCAGTACTTC; CDR3: CASGLVSTQETQYF
V: TRBV27; D: NA; J: TRBJ2-1; size: many; DNA: TGTGCCAGCAGGGGCCCCTGGCAGGGACTTAATGAGCAGTTCTTC; CDR3: CASRGPWQGLNEQFF
V: TRBV30; D: NA; J: TRBJ2-7; size: few; DNA: TGTGCCTGGAGTGACCCCAGGGTCTCCTACGAGCAGTACTTC; CDR3: CAWSDPRVSYEQYF
V: TRBV6-1; D: TRBD1; J: TRBJ2-5; size: few; DNA: TGTGCCAGCAGTGAATGGGACAGATTTCAAGAGACCCAGTACTTC; CDR3: CASSEWDRFQETQYF
V: TRBV6-2/TRBV6-3; D: TRBD1; J: TRBJ1-5; size: few; DNA: TGTGCCAGCAGGGACAGGGGGGAGCAGCCCCAGCATTTT; CDR3: CASRDRGEQPQHF
V: TRBV7-2; D: NA; J: TRBJ1-5; size: NA; DNA: TGTGCCAGCAGCTCTCTAGTTGATCAGCCCCAGCATTTT; CDR3: CASSSLVDQPQHF
V: TRBV25-1; D: NA; J: TRBJ2-3; size: NA; DNA: TGTGCCAGCAGTGAATTGGGACAAGGAGATAGCTCAGATACGCAGTATTTT; CDR3: CASSELGQGDSSDTQYF
V: TRBV7-2; D: TRBD2; J: TRBJ2-1; size: many; DNA: TGTGCCAGCAGCTTAAGACTAGCGGGGGGGAAGGGGGAGCAGTTCTTC; CDR3: CASSLRLAGGKGEQFF
V: TRBV7-2; D: NA; J: TRBJ2-1; size: many; DNA: TGTGCCAGCAGGCTAGGGGGTCAGTTAAATGAGCAGTTCTTC; CDR3: CASRLGGQLNEQFF
V: TRBV15; D: NA; J: TRBJ1-1; size: many; DNA: TGTGCCACCAGCGGTCGAGCCGGGACAACGGGTTTGATCACTGAAGCTTTCTTT; CDR3: CATSGRAGTTGLITEAFF
V: TRBV29-1; D: NA; J: TRBJ2-1; size: NA; DNA: TGCAGCGCCGGAAGTCTTACCGGTTACAATGAGCAGTTCTTC; CDR3: CSAGSLTGYNEQFF
V: TRBV29-1; D: NA; J: TRBJ2-7; size: many; DNA: TGCAGCGTGTCCCCTCCGGGCAGATTATACGAGCAGTACTTC; CDR3: CSVSPPGRLYEQYF
V: TRBV25-1; D: NA; J: TRBJ1-2; size: many; DNA: TGTGCCACCTATGGGTCAGGGTCATTGCCCGATCGCTACACCTTC; CDR3: CATYGSGSLPDRYTF
V: TRBV7-9; D: NA; J: TRBJ2-1; size: few; DNA: TGTGCCAGCAGCCCCAAGGGGGAGGGTTACAATGAGCAGTTCTTC; CDR3: CASSPKGEGYNEQFF
V: TRBV7-3; D: TRBD2; J: TRBJ2-2; size: few; DNA: TGTGCCAGCAGCTTACAGCGGGGGGTCCGGGAGCTGTTTTTT; CDR3: CASSLQRGVRELFF
V: TRBV27; D: TRBD1; J: TRBJ1-1; size: few; DNA: TGTGCCAGCAGTTCCCGGGACAGGGATCCCACTGAAGCTTTCTTT; CDR3: CASSSRDRDPTEAFF